A selection of T cell receptor beta chains follows, all from one sample in a study of beta chain features in type 1 diabetes. Using immunoSEQ multiplex PCR, the repertoire was profiled, and TCRdb retains in-frame clones only, with some absent. The table lists a few hundred thousand clones, 9.5% to 10% of them singletons. Input material: central memory CD4+ T cells from blood. The receptors were gathered from a man between 25 and 39 years old with type 1 diabetes. Both conserved end residues are part of each CDR3. The D gene is left open where the match is weak. For some rows the clone size is stated as once, few or many, or as a class when expanded; others skip it.

TRBJ2-1 | - | - | TRBV28 | CASGRSEQFF | TGTGCCAGCGGACGGAGCGAGCAGTTCTTC
TRBJ1-1 | many | - | TRBV5-4 | CASSLGLGMNTEAFF | TGTGCCAGCAGCCTAGGGTTGGGGATGAACACTGAAGCTTTCTTT
TRBJ2-4 | few | TRBD1 | TRBV10-3 | CASRGQGSKNIQYF | TGTGCCAGCAGGGGACAGGGCTCCAAAAACATTCAGTACTTC
TRBJ2-7 | few | TRBD2 | TRBV27 | CASSLSGRGVSYEQYF | TGTGCCAGCAGTTTATCGGGGCGGGGGGTCTCCTACGAGCAGTACTTC
TRBJ2-3 | - | TRBD1 | TRBV18 | CASSPTDRGARDTQYF | TGTGCCAGCTCACCAACGGACAGGGGCGCGAGAGATACGCAGTATTTT
TRBJ1-1 | - | - | TRBV7-3 | CASSWSHTNTEAFF | TGTGCCAGCAGCTGGTCACATACGAACACTGAAGCTTTCTTT
TRBJ1-1 | - | - | TRBV6-1 | CAGRVSSNTEAFF | TGTGCCGGTCGAGTCAGCTCGAACACTGAAGCTTTCTTT
TRBJ2-1 | many | - | TRBV4-1 | CASSPAFGTGNNEQFF | TGCGCCAGCAGCCCCGCCTTCGGGACTGGTAACAATGAGCAGTTCTTC
TRBJ1-5 | few | - | TRBV19 | CASVLRVSAPNQPQHF | TGTGCCAGTGTGTTGAGGGTCTCCGCCCCCAATCAGCCCCAGCATTTT
TRBJ2-3 | - | - | TRBV27 | CASSLRESTDTQYF | TGTGCCAGCAGTTTACGGGAAAGCACAGATACGCAGTATTTT
TRBJ1-1 | - | - | TRBV7-2 | CASSLLGGYTEAFF | TGTGCCAGCAGCTTATTGGGGGGGTACACTGAAGCTTTCTTT
TRBJ2-1 | many | - | TRBV7-2 | CASSLFREQFF | TGTGCCAGCAGCTTATTCCGTGAGCAGTTCTTC
TRBJ1-2 | few | TRBD1 | TRBV5-1 | CASTISRRGDRGYGYTF | TGCGCCAGCACTATATCCAGGCGGGGAGACAGGGGATATGGCTACACCTTC
TRBJ2-1 | - | TRBD2 | TRBV7-9 | CASSFLAGGLSYNEQFF | TGTGCCAGCAGCTTTCTAGCGGGGGGGCTCTCCTACAATGAGCAGTTCTTC